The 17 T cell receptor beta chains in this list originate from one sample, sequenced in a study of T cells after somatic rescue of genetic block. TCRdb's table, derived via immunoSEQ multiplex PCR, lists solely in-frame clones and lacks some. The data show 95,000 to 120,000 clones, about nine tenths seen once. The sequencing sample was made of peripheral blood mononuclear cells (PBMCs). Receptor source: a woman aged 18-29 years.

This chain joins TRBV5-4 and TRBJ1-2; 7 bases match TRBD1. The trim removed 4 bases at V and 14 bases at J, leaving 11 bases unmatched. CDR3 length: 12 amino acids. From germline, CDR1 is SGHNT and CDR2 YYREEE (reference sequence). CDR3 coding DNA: TGTGCCAGCAGCCCTGGACAGGCGTTAGGGACCTTC. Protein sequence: CASSPGQALGTF.

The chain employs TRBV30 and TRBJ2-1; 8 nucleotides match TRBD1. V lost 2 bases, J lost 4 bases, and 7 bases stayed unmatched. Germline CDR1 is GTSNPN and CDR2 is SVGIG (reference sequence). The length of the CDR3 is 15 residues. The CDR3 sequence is CAWSTDRVSYNEQFF. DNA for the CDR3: TGTGCCTGGAGTACGGACAGGGTCTCATACAATGAGCAGTTCTTC.

Written as DNA, the CDR3 is TGCGCCAGCAGCCTGACTGGTTTGGAGACCCAGTACTTC. Its translation: CASSLTGLETQYF. The chain uses TRBV5-1 and TRBJ2-5, with D unresolved. With 4 bases removed from V and 5 bases from J, the gap between germline ends came to 12 bases. CDR1 is SGHRS, CDR2 YFSETQ, per germline. CDR3 length: 13 amino acids.

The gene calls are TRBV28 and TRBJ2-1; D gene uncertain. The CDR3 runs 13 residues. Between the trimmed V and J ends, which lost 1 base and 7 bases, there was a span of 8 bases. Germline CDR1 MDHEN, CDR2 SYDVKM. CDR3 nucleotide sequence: TGTGCCAGCAGTTTATACGGATTAAATGAGCAGTTCTTC. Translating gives CASSLYGLNEQFF.

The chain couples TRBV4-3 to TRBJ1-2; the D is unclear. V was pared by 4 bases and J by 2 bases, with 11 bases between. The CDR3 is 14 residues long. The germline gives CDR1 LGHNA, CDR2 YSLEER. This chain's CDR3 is CASSRAAGNYGYTF. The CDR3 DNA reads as TGCGCCAGCAGCCGGGCGGCTGGGAACTATGGCTACACCTTC.

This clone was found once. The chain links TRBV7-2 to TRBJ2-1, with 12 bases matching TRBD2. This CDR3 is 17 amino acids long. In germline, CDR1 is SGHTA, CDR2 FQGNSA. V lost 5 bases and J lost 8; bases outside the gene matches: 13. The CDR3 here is CASSQLAGGRPLYEQFF. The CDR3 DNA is TGTGCCAGCAGCCAGCTAGCGGGGGGGCGACCCCTCTATGAGCAGTTCTTC.

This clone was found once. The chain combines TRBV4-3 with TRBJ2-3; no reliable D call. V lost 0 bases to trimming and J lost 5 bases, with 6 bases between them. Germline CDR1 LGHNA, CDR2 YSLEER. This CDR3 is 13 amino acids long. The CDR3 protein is CASSQDARDTQYF. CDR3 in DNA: TGCGCCAGCAGCCAAGATGCGAGAGATACGCAGTATTTT.

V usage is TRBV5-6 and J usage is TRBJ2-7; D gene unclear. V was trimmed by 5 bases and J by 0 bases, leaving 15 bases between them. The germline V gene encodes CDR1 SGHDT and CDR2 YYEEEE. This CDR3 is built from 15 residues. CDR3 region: CASSLPGLSSYEQYF. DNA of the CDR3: TGTGCCAGCAGTTTACCGGGCCTTAGCTCCTACGAGCAGTACTTC.

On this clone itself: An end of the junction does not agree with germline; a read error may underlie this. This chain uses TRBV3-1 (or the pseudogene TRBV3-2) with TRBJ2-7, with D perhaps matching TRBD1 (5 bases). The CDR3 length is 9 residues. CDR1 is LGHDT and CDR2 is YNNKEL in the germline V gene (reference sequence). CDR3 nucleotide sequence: TGTGCCAGCAGCCAAGAAGGGGACTTC. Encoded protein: CASSQEGDF.

The CDR3 sequence is CATSRKITRDTTYEQYF. The CDR3 nucleotides are TGTGCCACCAGCAGAAAAATAACCCGGGACACCACCTACGAGCAGTACTTC. V gene TRBV15 combines with J gene TRBJ2-7; D is possibly TRBD1 (6 bases). Trimming cost V 2 bases and J 2 bases, with 19 bases left between them. The CDR3 totals 17 residues. Germline V gene sequence: CDR1 LNHNV, CDR2 YYDKDF (reference sequence).

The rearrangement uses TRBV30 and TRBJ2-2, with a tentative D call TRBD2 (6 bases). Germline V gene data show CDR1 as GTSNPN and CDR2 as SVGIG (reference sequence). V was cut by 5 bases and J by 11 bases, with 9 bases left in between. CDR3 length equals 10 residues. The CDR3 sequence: CAWAGPELFF. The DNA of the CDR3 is TGTGCCTGGGCGGGACCTGAGCTGTTTTTT.

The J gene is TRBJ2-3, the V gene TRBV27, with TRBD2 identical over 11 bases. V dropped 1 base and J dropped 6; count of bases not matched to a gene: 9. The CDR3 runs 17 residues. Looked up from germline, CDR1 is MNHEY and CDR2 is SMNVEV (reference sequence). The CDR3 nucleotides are TGTGCCAGCAGTTTATGGCCGGGACTAGCGGACCTTGATACGCAGTATTTT. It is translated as CASSLWPGLADLDTQYF.

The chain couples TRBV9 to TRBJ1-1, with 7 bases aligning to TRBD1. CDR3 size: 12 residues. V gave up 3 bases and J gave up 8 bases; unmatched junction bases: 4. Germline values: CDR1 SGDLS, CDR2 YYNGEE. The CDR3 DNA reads TGTGCCAGCAGCGGGGGACAGCCGGAAGCTTTCTTT. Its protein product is CASSGGQPEAFF.

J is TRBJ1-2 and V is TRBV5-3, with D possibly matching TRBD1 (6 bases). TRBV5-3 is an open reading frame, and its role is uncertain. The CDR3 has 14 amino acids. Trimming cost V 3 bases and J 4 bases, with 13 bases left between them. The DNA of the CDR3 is TGTGCCAGAAGCTGGCGGACAGCCAGCTATGGCTACACCTTC. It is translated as CARSWRTASYGYTF.

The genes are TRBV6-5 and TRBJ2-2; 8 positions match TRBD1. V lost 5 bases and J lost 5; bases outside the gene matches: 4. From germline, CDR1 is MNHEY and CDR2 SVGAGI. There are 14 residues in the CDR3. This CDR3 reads CASSRDRWTGELFF. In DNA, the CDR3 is TGTGCCAGCAGTAGGGACAGGTGGACCGGGGAGCTGTTTTTT.

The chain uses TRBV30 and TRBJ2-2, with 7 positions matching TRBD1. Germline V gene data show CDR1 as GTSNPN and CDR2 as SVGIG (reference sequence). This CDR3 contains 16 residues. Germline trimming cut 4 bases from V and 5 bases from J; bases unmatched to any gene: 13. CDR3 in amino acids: CAWNSLGGRGTGELFF. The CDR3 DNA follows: TGTGCCTGGAATAGCCTAGGGGGCAGGGGAACCGGGGAGCTGTTTTTT.

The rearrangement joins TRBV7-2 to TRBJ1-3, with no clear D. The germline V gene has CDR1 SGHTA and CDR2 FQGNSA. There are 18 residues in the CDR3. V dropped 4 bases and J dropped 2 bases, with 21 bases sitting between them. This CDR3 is CASSSNPRTHVTGNTIYF. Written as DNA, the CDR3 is TGTGCCAGCAGCTCCAACCCCAGAACACATGTCACTGGAAACACCATATATTTT.